This T cell receptor (beta chain) was sequenced during a study of cytomegalovirus exposure and HLA in healthy donors. Primers included in the PCR were 60 Vbeta and 13 Jbeta primers. Profiling relied on immunoSEQ multiplex PCR, and the TCRdb table lists in-frame clones only, not all of them. The sample carries about 160,000 clones, approximately 70% recorded once. The receptor comes from a man in his forties in good health and CMV-seropositive. The material sequenced was PBMCs.

The CDR3 loop reads CAWSRGGRGNQPQHF. CDR3 sequence (DNA): TGTGCCTGGAGTCGGGGGGGACGGGGGAATCAGCCCCAGCATTTT. The J gene is TRBJ1-5, the V gene TRBV30, with a possible D match to TRBD1 (5 bases). Germline V lookup: CDR1 GTSNPN, CDR2 SVGIG (reference sequence). This CDR3 region has 15 residues. Trimming removed 2 bases at V and 4 bases at J, with 15 bases between.